The source of this T cell receptor (beta chain) is a study of cytomegalovirus exposure and HLA in healthy donors. The CDR3 has 15 residues. Germline CDR1 and CDR2: SNHLY and FYNNEI. Trimming stripped 7 bases from V and 0 bases from J, with 10 bases between. The table lists this clone with a few counts. Its antigen is still unknown. Study-wide points: Segments of the TCR beta V type were, in most cases, productive about 90% or about 30% of the time in an earlier analysis.

The study ran its PCR with 60 Vbeta and 13 Jbeta primers. Clones were sequenced by immunoSEQ multiplex PCR, and TCRdb holds only the in-frame ones, with some missing. Counted here are fewer than 150,000 clones, roughly 73% occurring once; the ten biggest clones make up roughly 14%. The TCR originated in a human donor in good health. Sequenced: PBMCs. The chain links TRBV2 to TRBJ1-6, with no clear D. The CDR3 here is CASIPWSSYNSPLHF. The CDR3 DNA reads TGTGCCAGCATACCTTGGAGCTCCTATAATTCACCCCTCCACTTT.